What follows are 27 T cell receptor beta chains derived from one specimen sequenced in a study of pediatric ulcerative colitis. Sequencing used immunoSEQ multiplex PCR; TCRdb keeps in-frame clones, though not all of them. The data show about 64,000 clones, 77% seen once. Source material: blood. All receptors derive from a boy aged 10-17 years with moderate ulcerative colitis.

The rearrangement joins TRBV5-4 to TRBJ2-3; 15 bases line up with TRBD2. Per the germline V gene, CDR1 is SGHNT and CDR2 is YYREEE (reference sequence). V was clipped by 0 bases and J by 5 bases; unmatched bases: 7. CDR3 length equals 18 residues. The CDR3 loop reads CASSLGGLAGGPRDTQYF. In DNA, the CDR3 is TGTGCCAGCAGCTTGGGCGGACTAGCGGGGGGGCCGAGAGATACGCAGTATTTT. Full variable domain (missing parts from reference TRBV5-4 and TRBJ2-3): ETGVTQSPTHLIKTRGQQVTLRCSSQSGHNTVSWYQQALGQGPQFIFQYYREEENGRGNFPPRFSGLQFPNYSSELNVNALELDDSALYLCASSLGGLAGGPRDTQYFGPGTRLTVL.

This clone is a singleton in its sample. The chain uses TRBV6-4 and TRBJ2-5; D possibly corresponds to TRBD2 (5 bases). The V gene lost 4 bases and the J gene lost 3 bases, with 6 bases spanning the gap. Germline-derived CDR1 and CDR2 are MRHNA and SNTAGT. The CDR3 is 12 residues long. CDR3 region: CASSGGEETQYF. The CDR3 nucleotides read TGTGCCAGCAGTGGGGGAGAAGAGACCCAGTACTTC.

This clone has just a few counts. This chain connects TRBV9 to TRBJ2-7; 8 nucleotides line up with TRBD2. CDR1 is SGDLS and CDR2 is YYNGEE in the germline V gene. Trimming removed 3 bases from V and 2 bases from J; junction bases left unmatched: 7. The CDR3 totals 15 residues. Here the CDR3 reads CASSAGREETYEQYF. DNA of the CDR3: TGTGCCAGCAGCGCTGGGCGGGAGGAAACCTACGAGCAGTACTTC.

The gene calls are TRBV20-1 and TRBJ1-2; no definite D call. Trimming removed 8 bases from V and 4 bases from J, with 11 bases in between. The germline CDR1 and CDR2 sequences are DFQATT and SNEGSKA (reference sequence). The length of the CDR3 is 11 residues. The CDR3 sequence: CSCPEGYGYTF. CDR3 sequence (DNA): TGCAGTTGTCCAGAAGGCTATGGCTACACCTTC.

This clone was detected once. The gene calls are TRBV30 and TRBJ1-2; no definite D call. The CDR3 has 15 amino acids. Trimming left V 3 bases short and J 5 bases short, with 19 bases between. Per germline, CDR1 GTSNPN and CDR2 SVGIG (reference sequence). The CDR3 loop reads CAWRGNSEKGYGYTF. CDR3 coding DNA: TGTGCCTGGAGAGGAAACAGCGAAAAAGGGTATGGCTACACCTTC.

The chain couples TRBV7-9 to TRBJ1-5; TRBD1 is a possible D gene (5 bases). Between the trimmed V and J ends, which lost 5 bases and 7 bases, there was a span of 15 bases. Germline CDR1 is SEHNR and CDR2 is FQNEAQ (reference sequence). This CDR3 region has 14 residues. As DNA, the CDR3 is TGTGCCAGCAGCCCCGGGACGAATTCCCAGCCCCAGCATTTT. Protein product: CASSPGTNSQPQHF. Variable domain in full (rest from reference TRBV7-9 and TRBJ1-5): DTGVSQNPRHKITKRGQNVTFRCDPISEHNRLYWYRQTLGQGPEFLTYFQNEAQLEKSRLLSDRFSAERPKGSFSTLEIQRTEQGDSAMYLCASSPGTNSQPQHFGDGTRLSIL.

This clone was detected a few times. The chain uses TRBV19 and TRBJ1-2; TRBD1 might be the D (5 bases). Trimming took off 3 bases at V and 7 bases at J, with 15 bases between the two ends. This CDR3 region has 14 residues. The V gene's germline CDR1 is LNHDA and CDR2 SQIVND (reference sequence). CDR3 sequence: CASSIGARGVGYTF. The CDR3 DNA reads TGTGCCAGTAGTATCGGGGCCCGGGGGGTTGGCTACACCTTC.

V is TRBV4-1 and J is TRBJ2-2; 14 positions agree with TRBD2. V lost 3 bases and J lost 6; bases outside the gene matches: 12. The V gene's germline CDR1 is MGHRA and CDR2 YSYEKL. The CDR3 has 19 residues. The chain's CDR3 is CASSQPQGTSGGVAGELFF. CDR3 DNA: TGCGCCAGCAGCCAGCCCCAAGGGACTAGCGGGGGCGTAGCCGGGGAGCTGTTTTTT.

This chain joins TRBV5-1 and TRBJ1-1; 7 nucleotides match TRBD1. J gave up 6 bases and V 4 bases, and 9 bases lay outside the gene matches. Germline V gene data show CDR1 as SGHRS and CDR2 as YFSETQ. This CDR3 spans 14 amino acids. CDR3 sequence reads: CASSNRQGGPEAFF. The CDR3 nucleotides read TGCGCCAGCAGCAACAGACAGGGTGGCCCTGAAGCTTTCTTT.

The sample holds one count of this clone. The rearrangement joins TRBV27 to TRBJ2-7, with TRBD1 identical over 9 bases. Germline assignment: CDR1 MNHEY and CDR2 SMNVEV (reference sequence). J lost 0 bases, V lost 2 bases, and 2 bases had no gene match. The CDR3 loop spans 15 amino acids. The CDR3 region has the DNA TGTGCCAGCAGTTTAGACAGGGGGGGCTCCTACGAGCAGTACTTC. Protein: CASSLDRGGSYEQYF.

The CDR3 DNA reads as TGCAGCGCGAGAACTAGCGGGGGTTACAATGAGCAGTTCTTC. Amino acids: CSARTSGGYNEQFF. The rearrangement uses TRBV29-1 and TRBJ2-1, with TRBD2 matching over 11 bases. J lost 4 bases, V lost 7 bases, and 6 bases had no gene match. In germline, CDR1 is SQVTM, CDR2 ANQGSEA. The CDR3 covers 14 residues.

The chain couples TRBV29-1 to TRBJ1-4, with 7 nucleotides matching TRBD1. The CDR3 has 14 residues. V was pared by 4 bases and J by 4 bases, with 6 bases of the junction left unmatched. Per germline, CDR1 SQVTM and CDR2 ANQGSEA. The CDR3 nucleotides read TGCAGCGTTGCTTTGACAGGGTATAATGAAAAACTGTTTTTT. Protein product: CSVALTGYNEKLFF.

The rearrangement uses TRBV7-9 and TRBJ1-1, with D possibly being TRBD1 (5 bases). V lost 1 base to trimming and J lost 4 bases, with 13 bases between them. This CDR3 spans 15 amino acids. Germline CDR1 reads SEHNR; CDR2 reads FQNEAQ (reference sequence). CDR3 region: CASSLEALGGTEAFF. The CDR3 nucleotides read TGTGCCAGCAGCTTAGAAGCGCTCGGGGGCACTGAAGCTTTCTTT.

The chain uses TRBV9 and TRBJ1-5; D uncertain. Deletions cut 0 bases from V and 6 bases from J, with 7 bases between. There are 13 residues in the CDR3. Per germline, CDR1 SGDLS and CDR2 YYNGEE. The CDR3 nucleotides are TGTGCCAGCAGCGTAGAGATTGGTCAGCCCCAGCATTTT. Protein sequence: CASSVEIGQPQHF.

The CDR3 sequence is CASSDWGQGRPYEQYF. The CDR3 region has the DNA TGTGCCAGCAGTGATTGGGGGCAGGGGCGCCCCTACGAGCAGTACTTC. This chain uses TRBV6-1 with TRBJ2-7; weak D call: TRBD1 (6 bases). Germline V gene lookup returns CDR1 MNHNS and CDR2 SASEGT. V lost 3 bases, J lost 2 bases, and 17 bases lay in between. The CDR3 has 16 amino acids.

Only one count was recorded for this clone. The chain couples TRBV27 to TRBJ2-2; D may be TRBD2 (7 bases). The CDR3 length is 16 residues. The V gene's germline CDR1 is MNHEY and CDR2 SMNVEV (reference sequence). V was trimmed by 2 bases and J by 2 bases, leaving 12 bases between them. The CDR3 sequence is CASSLRGAGNTGELFF. For the CDR3, the DNA is TGTGCCAGCAGTTTACGGGGGGCGGGAAACACCGGGGAGCTGTTTTTT.

The chain combines TRBV6-5 with TRBJ1-2; D is perhaps TRBD1 (6 bases). The CDR3 spans 11 residues. V lost 11 bases to trimming and J lost 4 bases, with 11 bases between them. In germline, CDR1 is MNHEY, CDR2 SVGAGI. Written as DNA, the CDR3 is TGTGCCGCCGGACAGACCTATGGCTACACCTTC. The encoded protein is CAAGQTYGYTF.

The rearrangement links TRBV6-5 to TRBJ1-4; TRBD1 matches at 11 bases. The CDR3 length is 14 residues. Unmatched junction bases numbered 5, after V lost 6 bases and J lost 8 bases. The germline V gene encodes CDR1 MNHEY and CDR2 SVGAGI. CDR3 sequence: CASRDRGRREKLFF. As DNA, the CDR3 is TGTGCCAGCAGGGACAGGGGGCGCCGAGAAAAACTGTTTTTT.

V and J are TRBV19 and TRBJ2-2; possibly TRBD2 for D (6 bases). This CDR3 contains 15 residues. Per the germline V gene, CDR1 is LNHDA and CDR2 is SQIVND (reference sequence). V gave up 2 bases and J gave up 4 bases, with 11 bases separating them. The CDR3 coding sequence is TGTGCCAGTAGTATATCTGGGAGGCGCACCGGGGAGCTGTTTTTT. This encodes CASSISGRRTGELFF.

For the CDR3, the DNA is TGTGCCAGCAGTTCCCGGGACAGGCGGGTTGGTGGCTACACCTTC. Its translation: CASSSRDRRVGGYTF. The chain couples TRBV28 to TRBJ1-2; the match to TRBD1 covers 8 bases. This CDR3 has 15 amino acids. Germline V gene sequence: CDR1 MDHEN, CDR2 SYDVKM. J gave up 7 bases and V 4 bases, and 11 bases lay outside the gene matches.

The gene calls are TRBV12-5 and TRBJ2-5; tentatively, D is TRBD2 (8 bases). Trimming cost V 6 bases and J 4 bases, with 24 bases left between them. In germline, CDR1 is LGHNT, CDR2 FRNRAP. The length of the CDR3 is 17 residues. The chain's CDR3 is CASGPGRGHENGETQYF. The DNA for the CDR3 is TGTGCTAGTGGGCCCGGGAGGGGGCATGAAAATGGAGAGACCCAGTACTTC.

The chain couples TRBV5-1 to TRBJ2-5; 7 bases are a match to TRBD2. V was clipped by 4 bases and J by 7 bases; unmatched bases: 25. Germline V lookup: CDR1 SGHRS, CDR2 YFSETQ. This CDR3 has 19 amino acids. Here the CDR3 reads CASSPRVPSGDLSRATQYF. CDR3 in DNA: TGCGCCAGCAGCCCTAGGGTTCCCAGCGGGGACCTCTCACGGGCGACCCAGTACTTC.

This chain joins TRBV11-2 and TRBJ1-3; tentative D call: TRBD1 (6 bases). This CDR3 is built from 15 residues. Trimming removed 6 bases at V and 1 base at J, with 13 bases between. CDR1 SGHAT and CDR2 FQNNGV come from the germline V gene. In DNA, the CDR3 is TGTGCCAGCAGGATCTGGGGACAATCTGGAAACACCATATATTTT. Its protein product is CASRIWGQSGNTIYF.

This clone was observed once. The rearrangement uses TRBV9 and TRBJ2-7; 7 positions match TRBD1. The CDR3 is 15 residues long. The germline V gene encodes CDR1 SGDLS and CDR2 YYNGEE. Trimming removed 0 bases from V and 6 bases from J; junction bases left unmatched: 9. The CDR3 loop reads CASSVAQGERAEQYF. In DNA form, the CDR3 reads TGTGCCAGCAGCGTAGCCCAGGGGGAAAGGGCCGAGCAGTACTTC. Full variable domain (rest looked up from reference TRBV9 and TRBJ2-7): DSGVTQTPKHLITATGQRVTLRCSPRSGDLSVYWYQQSLDQGLQFLIQYYNGEERAKGNILERFSAQQFPDLHSELNLSSLELGDSALYFCASSVAQGERAEQYFGPGTRLTVT.

The V call is TRBV7-9, the J call TRBJ1-5; no reliable D call. CDR1 is SEHNR, CDR2 FQNEAQ, per germline (reference sequence). Trimming pared 1 base from V and 4 bases from J, leaving 8 bases between. The CDR3 spans 14 residues. In nucleotides, the CDR3 is TGTGCCAGCAGCTTAGGCGGTCTTAATCAGCCCCAGCATTTT. Its translation: CASSLGGLNQPQHF. Variable domain in full (rest from reference TRBV7-9 and TRBJ1-5): DTGVSQNPRHKITKRGQNVTFRCDPISEHNRLYWYRQTLGQGPEFLTYFQNEAQLEKSRLLSDRFSAERPKGSFSTLEIQRTEQGDSAMYLCASSLGGLNQPQHFGDGTRLSIL.

This chain connects TRBV18 to TRBJ1-5; 7 positions agree with TRBD1. The length of the CDR3 is 17 residues. Per germline, CDR1 KGHSH and CDR2 LQKENI. The V and J ends lost 3 bases and 4 bases, in that order; junction bases with no gene match: 12. The CDR3 DNA reads TGTGCCAGCTCACCGGTAGAGACAGGGTTGAGAAATCAGCCCCAGCATTTT. Encoded protein: CASSPVETGLRNQPQHF.

V usage is TRBV7-2 and J usage is TRBJ2-1, with TRBD2 matching 11 bases. The V segment lost 6 bases and the J segment 12 bases; nucleotides outside the gene matches: 4. Germline assignment: CDR1 SGHTA and CDR2 FQGNSA. CDR3 length: 12 residues. The CDR3 DNA sequence: TGTGCCAGCAGGGCTAGCGGGAGGAGGCAGTTCTTC. Protein sequence: CASRASGRRQFF.